This T cell receptor (beta chain) came from a study of identical twins. Study-wide findings and caveats: Its conclusions, products of cross-sectional statistical analysis, did not come from following the same donors.

The CDR3 consists of 13 residues. Germline V gives CDR1 SEHNR, CDR2 FQNEAQ (reference sequence). V gave up 5 bases and J gave up 2 bases, with 9 bases separating them. Template switching created a universal primer site, and the cDNA included unique molecular identifiers. TCRdb analysed the 5' RACE reads with MiXCR anew, one entry per CDR3 protein. The repertoire consists of a few hundred thousand distinct CDR3 sequences, with roughly 12% occurring once and the leading ten covering 7.2%. At least ten counts were recorded for this clonotype. The antigen is not known. This sample was also put to use in a study of yellow fever vaccine responses in identical twins.

Sequences were obtained from CD8+ T cells sorted from blood. The chain employs TRBV7-9 and TRBJ2-5; D unresolved. The sequence derives from a woman aged 18-29 years in good health. The CDR3, as DNA: TGTGCCAGCAGCCCACCGGCACAAGAGACCCAGTACTTC. This sequence encodes CASSPPAQETQYF.